The rows below give T cell receptor beta chains drawn from one sample of a study of Graves' ophthalmopathy and Graves' hyperthyroidism. TCRdb used MiXCR to reprocess the multiplex PCR reads, holding one entry per CDR3 protein. Of 260,000 or so distinct CDR3 sequences listed, around 42% were seen once; the top ten hold less than 60%. Source material: peripheral blood. Receptors originate from an adult man with Graves' ophthalmopathy. The CDR3 runs from the conserved cysteine through the conserved F or W. Each record gives: J gene, clone size, V gene, D gene, CDR3 DNA, CDR3 protein. The D gene is left open where the match is weak. Only some rows state a clone size, as once, few, many or a class for expanded clones.

TRBJ2-5 | NA | TRBV15 | TRBD2 | TGTGCCACCAGCGCCAGCGGGAGTGCAATAGTTAGGGAGACCCAGTACTTC | CATSASGSAIVRETQYF
TRBJ1-1 | few | TRBV6-5 | NA | TGTGCCAGCAGTACCGGGACTCGGGACACTGAAGCTTTCTTT | CASSTGTRDTEAFF
TRBJ1-4 | few | TRBV11-2 | NA | TGTGCCAGCAGTCGGGGGAGGGAGGAGAAACTGTTTTTT | CASSRGREEKLFF
TRBJ2-7 | few | TRBV2 | TRBD2 | TGTGCCAGCAGTGTGTTGGGGACTAGCGACGAGCAGTACTTC | CASSVLGTSDEQYF
TRBJ1-3 | NA | TRBV19 | NA | TGTGCCAGTAGTTCCCAGGCCTGGGGAAACACCATATATTTT | CASSSQAWGNTIYF
TRBJ1-2 | NA | TRBV6-1 | NA | TGTGCCAGCAGTGTCCGGGTCGCAGACTATGGCTACACCTTC | CASSVRVADYGYTF
TRBJ2-2 | NA | TRBV9 | NA | TGTGCCAGCAGCGTAGCGGGGACCACCGGGGAGCTGTTTTTT | CASSVAGTTGELFF
TRBJ2-7 | NA | TRBV29-1 | NA | TGCAGCACCTCGGACCGAAACGAGCAGTACTTC | CSTSDRNEQYF
TRBJ2-7 | few | TRBV5-5 | NA | TGTGCCAGCAGCTTGCGCCAGGGCTCCTCCTACGAGCAGTACTTC | CASSLRQGSSYEQYF
TRBJ2-7 | NA | TRBV5-6 | TRBD1 | TGTGCCAGCAGTAGATCGGGACAGACCTACGAGCAGTACTTC | CASSRSGQTYEQYF
TRBJ2-5 | NA | TRBV5-4 | NA | TGTGCCAGCAGCTTGGGCGGGGCCCAACAAGAGACCCAGTACTTC | CASSLGGAQQETQYF
TRBJ2-2 | NA | TRBV7-3 | TRBD2 | TGTGCCAGCGAAGGCGGGAGGGCGGACACCGGGGAGCTGTTTTTT | CASEGGRADTGELFF
TRBJ2-6 | few | TRBV5-1 | NA | TGCGCCAGCAGCTTCACTCTATTGGGGGCCAACGTCCTGACTTTC | CASSFTLLGANVLTF
TRBJ1-2 | NA | TRBV13 | NA | TGTGCCAGCAGCCCTCAGGGAAGATATGGCTACACCTTC | CASSPQGRYGYTF
TRBJ2-7 | NA | TRBV7-8 | TRBD2 | TGTGCCAGCAGTCCGGCCGGGGGGAGGGTCTACTACGAGCAGTACTTC | CASSPAGGRVYYEQYF
TRBJ2-6 | once | TRBV5-5 | NA | TGTGCCAGCAGTCCCGGACAAGGGGGGACCTCTGGGGCCAACGTCCTGACTTTC | CASSPGQGGTSGANVLTF
TRBJ2-6 | few | TRBV5-1 | TRBD1 | TGCGCCAGCAGCCCGCCGACAGGGGAAGGGGCCAACGTCCTGACTTTC | CASSPPTGEGANVLTF
TRBJ2-2 | NA | TRBV2 | NA | TGTGCCAGCGGGGGGACAGTTACCACCGGGGAGCTGTTTTTT | CASGGTVTTGELFF
TRBJ2-7 | NA | TRBV7-9 | TRBD1 | TGTGCCAGCAGCTCTAGGTGGGGACAGGGGGACGAGCAGTACTTC | CASSSRWGQGDEQYF
TRBJ1-6 | NA | TRBV20-1 | TRBD1 | TGCAGTGCTGGGGGACAGGGCTCACCCCTCCACTTT | CSAGGQGSPLHF